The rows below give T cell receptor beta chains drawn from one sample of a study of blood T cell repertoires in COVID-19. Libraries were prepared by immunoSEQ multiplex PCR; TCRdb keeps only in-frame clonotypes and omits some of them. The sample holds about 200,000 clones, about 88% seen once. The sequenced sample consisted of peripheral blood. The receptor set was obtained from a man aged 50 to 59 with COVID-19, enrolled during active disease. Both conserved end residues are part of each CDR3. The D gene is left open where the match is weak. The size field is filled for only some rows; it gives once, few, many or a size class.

CDR3aa: CASSVAGAQETQYF
CDR3nt: TGTGCCAGCAGTGTAGCGGGGGCTCAAGAGACCCAGTACTTC
j_gene: TRBJ2-5
abundance: once
d_gene: TRBD2
v_gene: TRBV6-1

CDR3aa: CASSSYRQGPQGTGELFF
CDR3nt: TGCGCCAGCAGCTCATACCGACAGGGGCCTCAGGGCACCGGGGAGCTGTTTTTT
j_gene: TRBJ2-2
abundance: .
d_gene: TRBD1
v_gene: TRBV5-1

CDR3aa: CASSVTQGIGELFF
CDR3nt: TGTGCCAGCAGTGTAACACAGGGAATCGGGGAGCTGTTTTTT
j_gene: TRBJ2-2
abundance: .
d_gene: .
v_gene: TRBV27

CDR3aa: CASSLSNQETQYF
CDR3nt: TGTGCCAGCAGCTTATCTAACCAAGAGACCCAGTACTTC
j_gene: TRBJ2-5
abundance: once
d_gene: .
v_gene: TRBV7-9

CDR3aa: CAWTGRGGSYNSPLHF
CDR3nt: TGTGCCTGGACAGGGAGGGGTGGCTCCTATAATTCACCCCTCCACTTT
j_gene: TRBJ1-6
abundance: .
d_gene: .
v_gene: TRBV30

CDR3aa: CASSFGTGEYNEQFF
CDR3nt: TGTGCCAGCAGCTTCGGGACAGGGGAATACAATGAGCAGTTCTTC
j_gene: TRBJ2-1
abundance: .
d_gene: TRBD1
v_gene: TRBV7-2

CDR3aa: CASSPRRGGVDTQYF
CDR3nt: TGTGCCAGCTCACCACGGCGGGGGGGCGTAGATACGCAGTATTTT
j_gene: TRBJ2-3
abundance: .
d_gene: TRBD2
v_gene: TRBV18

CDR3aa: CASSPGTAPPQFF
CDR3nt: TGTGCCAGCAGCCCAGGGACAGCTCCTCCGCAGTTCTTC
j_gene: TRBJ2-1
abundance: .
d_gene: TRBD1
v_gene: TRBV6-5

CDR3aa: CASSEGPEETQYF
CDR3nt: TGTGCCAGCAGTGAAGGGCCCGAAGAGACCCAGTACTTC
j_gene: TRBJ2-5
abundance: .
d_gene: .
v_gene: TRBV6-1

CDR3aa: CATSRELNQPQHF
CDR3nt: TGTGCCACCAGCAGAGAACTTAATCAGCCCCAGCATTTT
j_gene: TRBJ1-5
abundance: .
d_gene: .
v_gene: TRBV15

CDR3aa: CASSVAHIRGHGNEQFF
CDR3nt: TGTGCCAGCAGCGTAGCCCATATCAGGGGACATGGGAATGAGCAGTTCTTC
j_gene: TRBJ2-1
abundance: few
d_gene: .
v_gene: TRBV9

CDR3aa: CASSEGGEKLFF
CDR3nt: TGTGCCAGTAGTGAAGGCGGAGAAAAACTGTTTTTT
j_gene: TRBJ1-4
abundance: .
d_gene: .
v_gene: TRBV19

CDR3aa: CASSMDSFISGNTIYF
CDR3nt: TGTGCCAGTAGTATGGACAGCTTTATCTCTGGAAACACCATATATTTT
j_gene: TRBJ1-3
abundance: .
d_gene: .
v_gene: TRBV19

CDR3aa: CASSYGSGTGSYEQYF
CDR3nt: TGTGCCAGCAGTTACGGCTCCGGGACAGGGAGCTACGAGCAGTACTTC
j_gene: TRBJ2-7
abundance: .
d_gene: TRBD1
v_gene: TRBV6-2/TRBV6-3

CDR3aa: CASSNDRGSNYGYTF
CDR3nt: TGTGCCAGTAGTAACGACAGGGGTTCTAACTATGGCTACACCTTC
j_gene: TRBJ1-2
abundance: .
d_gene: TRBD1
v_gene: TRBV19

CDR3aa: CASSLGRGGSEAFF
CDR3nt: TGTGCCAGCAGCTTGGGGCGAGGGGGCTCTGAAGCTTTCTTT
j_gene: TRBJ1-1
abundance: .
d_gene: TRBD1
v_gene: TRBV5-6

CDR3aa: CASSSGGGVLTQYF
CDR3nt: TGTGCCAGCAGTTCCGGCGGGGGGGTACTAACGCAGTATTTT
j_gene: TRBJ2-3
abundance: few
d_gene: TRBD2
v_gene: TRBV28

CDR3aa: CAWSLGTGSSYEQYF
CDR3nt: TGTGCCTGGAGTCTAGGGACAGGGAGCTCCTACGAGCAGTACTTC
j_gene: TRBJ2-7
abundance: .
d_gene: TRBD1
v_gene: TRBV30

CDR3aa: CASSGTGGTNNEQFF
CDR3nt: TGTGCCAGCAGTGGGACAGGGGGCACCAACAATGAGCAGTTCTTC
j_gene: TRBJ2-1
abundance: .
d_gene: TRBD1
v_gene: TRBV6-4

CDR3aa: CSASGQVEGNTEAFF
CDR3nt: TGCAGTGCTAGTGGACAGGTTGAAGGGAACACTGAAGCTTTCTTT
j_gene: TRBJ1-1
abundance: .
d_gene: TRBD1
v_gene: TRBV20-1

CDR3aa: CSVAEGGGINQPQHF
CDR3nt: TGCAGCGTTGCCGAGGGGGGGGGTATCAATCAGCCCCAGCATTTT
j_gene: TRBJ1-5
abundance: .
d_gene: .
v_gene: TRBV29-1

CDR3aa: CARSLWGHPGPFLSGNTIYF
CDR3nt: TGTGCCAGAAGTTTATGGGGACACCCAGGACCCTTTCTTTCTGGAAACACCATATATTTT
j_gene: TRBJ1-3
abundance: .
d_gene: .
v_gene: TRBV5-3

CDR3aa: CAWTFGLAGGEGDTQYF
CDR3nt: TGTGCCTGGACTTTCGGGCTAGCGGGAGGCGAAGGAGATACGCAGTATTTT
j_gene: TRBJ2-3
abundance: .
d_gene: TRBD2
v_gene: TRBV30

CDR3aa: CASSSLGPAGGETQYF
CDR3nt: TGTGCCAGCAGTTCCCTAGGGCCAGCGGGGGGAGAGACCCAGTACTTC
j_gene: TRBJ2-5
abundance: once
d_gene: TRBD2
v_gene: TRBV6-5

CDR3aa: CASSLRHSYNSPLHF
CDR3nt: TGTGCCAGCAGCTTAAGGCATTCCTATAATTCACCCCTCCACTTT
j_gene: TRBJ1-6
abundance: few
d_gene: .
v_gene: TRBV7-3

CDR3aa: CATSDAGPIDDNEQFF
CDR3nt: TGTGCCACCAGTGATGCAGGGCCGATCGATGACAATGAGCAGTTCTTC
j_gene: TRBJ2-1
abundance: .
d_gene: .
v_gene: TRBV24-1

CDR3aa: CASSFTGFNSPLHF
CDR3nt: TGTGCCAGCAGTTTTACCGGGTTTAATTCACCCCTCCACTTT
j_gene: TRBJ1-6
abundance: .
d_gene: .
v_gene: TRBV28

CDR3aa: CASSLYLTHTGINYNEQFF
CDR3nt: TGTGCCAGCAGCTTGTATTTGACCCATACAGGAATCAACTACAATGAGCAGTTCTTC
j_gene: TRBJ2-1
abundance: .
d_gene: .
v_gene: TRBV5-8

CDR3aa: CASSQDLQGLNGRKLFF
CDR3nt: TGCGCCAGCAGCCAAGATTTGCAGGGGCTAAACGGAAGAAAACTGTTTTTT
j_gene: TRBJ1-4
abundance: .
d_gene: .
v_gene: TRBV4-3

CDR3aa: CASNIAGERAFF
CDR3nt: TGTGCCAGCAATATAGCGGGGGAGAGAGCTTTCTTT
j_gene: TRBJ1-1
abundance: .
d_gene: .
v_gene: TRBV6-5

CDR3aa: CASPTEYEQYF
CDR3nt: TGTGCCAGTCCCACAGAGTACGAGCAGTACTTC
j_gene: TRBJ2-7
abundance: .
d_gene: .
v_gene: TRBV6-5

CDR3aa: CASSRAGRAYEQYF
CDR3nt: TGTGCCAGCAGTCGGGCCGGGAGGGCCTACGAGCAGTACTTC
j_gene: TRBJ2-7
abundance: .
d_gene: TRBD2
v_gene: TRBV6-5

CDR3aa: CASSAEGNYGYTF
CDR3nt: TGTGCCAGCAGTGCAGAGGGTAACTATGGCTACACCTTC
j_gene: TRBJ1-2
abundance: .
d_gene: .
v_gene: TRBV2

CDR3aa: CASSPGQNTEAFF
CDR3nt: TGTGCCAGCAGCCCGGGACAGAACACTGAAGCTTTCTTT
j_gene: TRBJ1-1
abundance: .
d_gene: .
v_gene: TRBV5-8

CDR3aa: CSASLSQGVYEQYF
CDR3nt: TGCAGTGCTAGTCTCTCACAGGGGGTCTACGAGCAGTACTTC
j_gene: TRBJ2-7
abundance: .
d_gene: TRBD1
v_gene: TRBV20-1